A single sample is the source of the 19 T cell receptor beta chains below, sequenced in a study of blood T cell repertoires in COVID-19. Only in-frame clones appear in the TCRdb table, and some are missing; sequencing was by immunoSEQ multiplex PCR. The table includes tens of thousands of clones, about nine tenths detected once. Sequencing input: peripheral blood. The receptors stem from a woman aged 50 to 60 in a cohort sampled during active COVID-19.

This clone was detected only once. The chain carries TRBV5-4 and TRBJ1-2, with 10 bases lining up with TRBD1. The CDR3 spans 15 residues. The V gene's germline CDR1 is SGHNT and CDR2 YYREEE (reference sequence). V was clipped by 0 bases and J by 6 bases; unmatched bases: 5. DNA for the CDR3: TGTGCCAGCAGCTTGGGACAGGGGGCTCGGAATGGCTACACCTTC. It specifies CASSLGQGARNGYTF.

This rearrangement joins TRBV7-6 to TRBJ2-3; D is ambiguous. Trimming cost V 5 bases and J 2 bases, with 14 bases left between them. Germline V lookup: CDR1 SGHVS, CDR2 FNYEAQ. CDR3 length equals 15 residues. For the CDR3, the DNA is TGTGCCAGCAGCCCCAACGGAGCTCTCACAGATACGCAGTATTTT. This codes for CASSPNGALTDTQYF.

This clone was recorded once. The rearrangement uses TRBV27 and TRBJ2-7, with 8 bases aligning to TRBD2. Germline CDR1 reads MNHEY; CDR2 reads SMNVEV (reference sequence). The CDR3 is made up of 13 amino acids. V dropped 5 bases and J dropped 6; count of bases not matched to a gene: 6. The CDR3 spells CASSRGGSREQYF. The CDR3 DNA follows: TGTGCCAGCAGTCGGGGGGGATCGCGCGAGCAGTACTTC.

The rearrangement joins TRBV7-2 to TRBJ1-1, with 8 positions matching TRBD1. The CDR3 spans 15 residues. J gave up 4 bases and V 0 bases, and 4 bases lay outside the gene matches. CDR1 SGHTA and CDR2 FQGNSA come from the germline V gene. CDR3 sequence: CASSLATGAVTEAFF. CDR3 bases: TGTGCCAGCAGCTTAGCGACAGGGGCCGTCACTGAAGCTTTCTTT.

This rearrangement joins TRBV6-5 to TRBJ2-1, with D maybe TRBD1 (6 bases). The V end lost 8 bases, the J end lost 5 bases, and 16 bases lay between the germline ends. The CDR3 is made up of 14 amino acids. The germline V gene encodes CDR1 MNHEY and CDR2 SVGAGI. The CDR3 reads CASQTFTGHNEQFF. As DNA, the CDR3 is TGTGCCAGCCAGACCTTTACAGGGCACAATGAGCAGTTCTTC.

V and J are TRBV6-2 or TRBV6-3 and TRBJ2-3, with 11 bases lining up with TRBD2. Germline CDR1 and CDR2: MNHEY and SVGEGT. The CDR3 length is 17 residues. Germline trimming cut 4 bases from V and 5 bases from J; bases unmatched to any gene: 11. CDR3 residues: CASSSYTPGLAVDTQYF. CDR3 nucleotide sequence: TGTGCCAGCAGTTCGTACACTCCGGGACTAGCGGTAGATACGCAGTATTTT.

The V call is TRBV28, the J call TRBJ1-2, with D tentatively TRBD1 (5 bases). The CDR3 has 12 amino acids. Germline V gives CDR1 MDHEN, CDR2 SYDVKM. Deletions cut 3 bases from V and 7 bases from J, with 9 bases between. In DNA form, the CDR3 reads TGTGCCAGCAGTTTCAGGGATCGTGGCTACACCTTC. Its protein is CASSFRDRGYTF.

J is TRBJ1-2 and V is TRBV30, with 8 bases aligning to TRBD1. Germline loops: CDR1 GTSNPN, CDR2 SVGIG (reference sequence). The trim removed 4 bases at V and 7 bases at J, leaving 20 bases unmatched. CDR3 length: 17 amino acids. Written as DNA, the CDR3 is TGTGCCTGGAATATACCCTCCCGAACAGGGGGGATTGGTGGCTACACCTTC. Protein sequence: CAWNIPSRTGGIGGYTF.

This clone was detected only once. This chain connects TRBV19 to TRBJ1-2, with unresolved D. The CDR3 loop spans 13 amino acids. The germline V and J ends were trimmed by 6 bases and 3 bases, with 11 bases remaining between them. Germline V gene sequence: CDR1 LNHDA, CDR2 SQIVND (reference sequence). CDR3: CASSDGSHYGYTF. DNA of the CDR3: TGTGCCAGTAGCGACGGGTCCCACTATGGCTACACCTTC.

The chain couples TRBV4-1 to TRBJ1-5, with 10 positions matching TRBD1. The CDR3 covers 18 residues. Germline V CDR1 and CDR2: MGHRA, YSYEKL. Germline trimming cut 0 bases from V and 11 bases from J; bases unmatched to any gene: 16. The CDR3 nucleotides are TGCGCCAGCAGCCAAGAGGGGCTCGGACAGGGGGGAACGTTAGCCCAGCATTTT. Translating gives CASSQEGLGQGGTLAQHF.

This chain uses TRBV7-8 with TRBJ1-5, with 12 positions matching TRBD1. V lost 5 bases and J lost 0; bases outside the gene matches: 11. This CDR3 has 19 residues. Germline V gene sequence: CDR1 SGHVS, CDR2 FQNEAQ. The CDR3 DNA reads TGTGCCAGCAGCCTAGTGGGGACAGGGGGCCAGAATAGCAATCAGCCCCAGCATTTT. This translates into CASSLVGTGGQNSNQPQHF.

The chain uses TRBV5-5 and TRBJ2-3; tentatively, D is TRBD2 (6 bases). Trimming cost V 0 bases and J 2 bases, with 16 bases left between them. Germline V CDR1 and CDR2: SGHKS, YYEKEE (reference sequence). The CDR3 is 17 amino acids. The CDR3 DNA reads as TGTGCCAGCAGCTTGGCGGTGGGGCGGGGATACACAGATACGCAGTATTTT. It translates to CASSLAVGRGYTDTQYF.

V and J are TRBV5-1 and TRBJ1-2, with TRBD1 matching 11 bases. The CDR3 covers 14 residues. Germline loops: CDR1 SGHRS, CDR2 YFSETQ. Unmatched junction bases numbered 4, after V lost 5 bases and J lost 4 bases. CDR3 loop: CASSGTGGGYGYTF. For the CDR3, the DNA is TGCGCCAGCAGTGGGACAGGGGGTGGCTATGGCTACACCTTC.

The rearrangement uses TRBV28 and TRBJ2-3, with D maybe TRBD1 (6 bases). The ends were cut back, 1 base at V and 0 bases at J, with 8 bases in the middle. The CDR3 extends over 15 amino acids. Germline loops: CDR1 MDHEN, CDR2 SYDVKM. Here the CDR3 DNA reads TGTGCCAGCAGTTTATATACAGGGAGCACAGATACGCAGTATTTT. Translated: CASSLYTGSTDTQYF.

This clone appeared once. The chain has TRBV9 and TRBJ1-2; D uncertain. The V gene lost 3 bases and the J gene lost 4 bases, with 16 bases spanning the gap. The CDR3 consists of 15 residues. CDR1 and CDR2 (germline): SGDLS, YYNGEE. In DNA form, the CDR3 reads TGTGCCAGCAGCGAGCAAGATCAGGCCGGCTATGGCTACACCTTC. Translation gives CASSEQDQAGYGYTF. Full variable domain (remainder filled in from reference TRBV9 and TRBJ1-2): DSGVTQTPKHLITATGQRVTLRCSPRSGDLSVYWYQQSLDQGLQFLIQYYNGEERAKGNILERFSAQQFPDLHSELNLSSLELGDSALYFCASSEQDQAGYGYTFGSGTRLTVV.

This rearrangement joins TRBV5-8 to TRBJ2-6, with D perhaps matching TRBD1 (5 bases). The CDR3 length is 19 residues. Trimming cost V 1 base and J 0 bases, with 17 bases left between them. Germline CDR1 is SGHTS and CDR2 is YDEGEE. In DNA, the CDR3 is TGTGCCAGCAGCTTGAAGGGGCACCAACTAAGCTCTGGGGCCAACGTCCTGACTTTC. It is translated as CASSLKGHQLSSGANVLTF.

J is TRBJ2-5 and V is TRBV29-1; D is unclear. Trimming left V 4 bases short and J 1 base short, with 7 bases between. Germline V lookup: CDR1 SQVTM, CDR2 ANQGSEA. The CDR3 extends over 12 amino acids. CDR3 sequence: CSVGGLQETQYF. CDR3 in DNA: TGCAGCGTTGGAGGCCTCCAAGAGACCCAGTACTTC.

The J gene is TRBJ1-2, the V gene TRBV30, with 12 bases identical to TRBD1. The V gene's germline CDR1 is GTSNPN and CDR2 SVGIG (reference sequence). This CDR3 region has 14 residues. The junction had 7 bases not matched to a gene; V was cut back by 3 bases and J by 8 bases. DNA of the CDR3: TGTGCCTGGAGCCGGGACAGGGGGCTAGGGGGCTACACCTTC. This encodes CAWSRDRGLGGYTF.

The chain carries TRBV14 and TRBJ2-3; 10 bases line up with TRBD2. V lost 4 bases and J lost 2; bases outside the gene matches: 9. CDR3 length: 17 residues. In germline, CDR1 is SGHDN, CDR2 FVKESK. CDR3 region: CASSLWTSGAHTDTQYF. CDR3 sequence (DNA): TGTGCCAGCAGCCTGTGGACTAGCGGAGCACACACAGATACGCAGTATTTT.